The 16 T cell receptor beta chains in this list originate from one sample, sequenced in a study of cytotoxic CD8 clonotypes in ibrutinib-treated CLL. TCRdb's copy holds only in-frame clones and misses some; the assay was immunoSEQ multiplex PCR. The sample consists of about 160,000 clones, 70% to 90% of them appearing once. The specimen comprised PBMCs, sampled at disease progression, from a patient treated with ibrutinib. These receptors were taken from a human donor with chronic lymphocytic leukemia.

V usage is TRBV30 and J usage is TRBJ1-1; D is unresolved. Between the trimmed V and J ends, which lost 4 bases and 4 bases, there was a span of 13 bases. The V gene's germline CDR1 is GTSNPN and CDR2 SVGIG (reference sequence). The CDR3 runs to 13 residues. Here the CDR3 reads CAWTITGSTEAFF. The CDR3 nucleotides read TGTGCCTGGACCATAACGGGGAGCACTGAAGCTTTCTTT.

The chain is built from TRBV27 and TRBJ1-5; D ambiguous. There are 13 residues in the CDR3. Germline V gene sequence: CDR1 MNHEY, CDR2 SMNVEV (reference sequence). Trimming shortened V by 3 bases and J by 5 bases, and 8 bases separated the two germline ends. DNA of the CDR3: TGTGCCAGCAGTTTCGGGAACCATCAGCCCCAGCATTTT. Translated, it gives CASSFGNHQPQHF.

This clone was recorded only once. The chain combines TRBV7-8 with TRBJ2-2; the match to TRBD2 covers 10 bases. Trimming took 0 bases from V and 4 from J; bases not matched to a gene: 14. Germline values: CDR1 SGHVS, CDR2 FQNEAQ. The CDR3 spans 20 residues. The CDR3 sequence is CASSLARVPLLAGVTGELFF. DNA of the CDR3: TGTGCCAGCAGCTTAGCGAGGGTTCCTCTTCTAGCGGGAGTCACCGGGGAGCTGTTTTTT.

In DNA, the CDR3 is TGTGCCAGCAGTTTCCATACCGGAGGGGAGGAGAGAGCTCAGCCCCAGCATTTT. Protein: CASSFHTGGEERAQPQHF. The chain combines TRBV28 with TRBJ1-5, with D perhaps TRBD1 (5 bases). The CDR3 runs to 18 residues. In germline, CDR1 is MDHEN, CDR2 SYDVKM. The V end lost 3 bases, the J end lost 6 bases, and 24 bases lay between the germline ends.

The rearrangement links TRBV5-1 to TRBJ2-7; 14 bases align to TRBD2. Per the germline V gene, CDR1 is SGHRS and CDR2 is YFSETQ. With 0 bases clipped from V and 3 bases from J, the junction kept 2 bases outside the gene matches. This CDR3 is built from 16 residues. CDR3 in DNA: TGCGCCAGCAGCTTGGCGGGACTAGCGGGAGACTACGAGCAGTACTTC. Its protein product is CASSLAGLAGDYEQYF.

The J gene is TRBJ1-4, the V gene TRBV6-1; TRBD1 matches 9 bases. This CDR3 is built from 15 residues. Germline V CDR1 and CDR2: MNHNS, SASEGT. With 6 bases clipped from V and 6 bases from J, the junction kept 8 bases outside the gene matches. The CDR3 bases are TGTGCCAGCAGGACAGGGGGGATTCGTTATGAAAAACTGTTTTTT. Protein sequence: CASRTGGIRYEKLFF.

J is TRBJ2-2 and V is TRBV11-2; 7 bases fit TRBD2. The ends lost 5 bases at V and 4 bases at J; junction bases unmatched: 7. This CDR3 has 15 residues. Germline loops: CDR1 SGHAT, CDR2 FQNNGV. CDR3 loop: CASSKDGRPTGELFF. The CDR3 nucleotides are TGTGCCAGCAGCAAAGACGGGAGGCCCACCGGGGAGCTGTTTTTT.

This chain links TRBV19 with TRBJ1-2, with D possibly being TRBD1 (5 bases). This CDR3 is built from 17 residues. CDR1 and CDR2 (germline): LNHDA, SQIVND (reference sequence). V was trimmed by 2 bases and J by 5 bases, leaving 21 bases between them. The chain's CDR3 is CASSISGGPRPKYGYTF. CDR3 coding DNA: TGTGCCAGTAGTATATCGGGGGGTCCCCGACCAAAATATGGCTACACCTTC.

The rearrangement joins TRBV18 to TRBJ1-4; D possibly corresponds to TRBD1 (5 bases). CDR1 and CDR2 (germline): KGHSH, LQKENI. V was trimmed by 6 bases and J by 0 bases, leaving 17 bases between them. This CDR3 is built from 17 residues. The CDR3 DNA reads as TGTGCCAGCTCTTCTCAGGGCCTGCAAGCAACTAATGAAAAACTGTTTTTT. It translates to CASSSQGLQATNEKLFF.

This clone occurred once. The V call is TRBV7-2, the J call TRBJ2-7; D could derive from TRBD1 or TRBD2 (5 bases each). CDR3 length equals 17 residues. Germline CDR1 SGHTA, CDR2 FQGNSA. V dropped 1 base and J dropped 5 bases, with 21 bases sitting between them. The CDR3 sequence: CASSLEGRRTGPNEQYF. The CDR3 DNA is TGTGCCAGCAGCTTAGAGGGGAGAAGGACTGGCCCCAACGAGCAGTACTTC.

This chain links TRBV4-2 with TRBJ2-3, with 14 bases that match TRBD2. CDR3 length equals 18 residues. J lost 3 bases, V lost 4 bases, and 9 bases had no gene match. CDR1 and CDR2 (germline): LGHNA, YNFKEQ. This chain's CDR3 is CASSRGLAGVGWTDTQYF. CDR3 bases: TGTGCCAGCAGCCGGGGACTAGCGGGAGTGGGTTGGACAGATACGCAGTATTTT.

The V gene is TRBV5-1, the J gene TRBJ2-2; 11 positions match TRBD2. The CDR3 is 17 amino acids. Trimming at V came to 8 bases and at J to 5 bases, leaving 14 bases not matched to a gene. Looked up from germline, CDR1 is SGHRS and CDR2 is YFSETQ. In DNA, the CDR3 is TGCGCCAGTTCTAATAACGTGAGGACTAGCGGGACCGGGGAGCTGTTTTTT. Protein: CASSNNVRTSGTGELFF.

This clone is a singleton in its sample. The V gene is TRBV7-3, the J gene TRBJ1-1; D is unclear. The CDR3 loop spans 14 amino acids. Germline-derived CDR1 and CDR2 are SGHTA and FQGTGA. Between the trimmed V and J ends, which lost 1 base and 3 bases, there was a span of 9 bases. CDR3 in DNA: TGTGCCAGCAGCTTAATCCCAGCCGACACTGAAGCTTTCTTT. It encodes CASSLIPADTEAFF.

The sample holds one count of this clone. The chain uses TRBV9 and TRBJ2-7; either TRBD1 or TRBD2 may fit D (5 bases each). With 3 bases removed from V and 6 bases from J, the gap between germline ends came to 19 bases. This CDR3 comprises 15 residues. Germline V gene lookup returns CDR1 SGDLS and CDR2 YYNGEE. The CDR3 region is CASSAYTRDGGEQYF. The CDR3 DNA follows: TGTGCCAGCAGCGCCTATACTCGGGACGGCGGCGAGCAGTACTTC.

V gene TRBV28 combines with J gene TRBJ1-2; the D is unclear. The CDR3 runs to 13 residues. The germline V gene has CDR1 MDHEN and CDR2 SYDVKM. Between the trimmed V and J ends, which lost 2 bases and 4 bases, there was a span of 8 bases. The CDR3 protein is CASSLGPFYGYTF. CDR3 bases: TGTGCCAGCAGTTTAGGGCCGTTCTATGGCTACACCTTC.

This chain links TRBV11-3 with TRBJ2-1; D tentatively reads TRBD1 or TRBD2 (6 bases each). The CDR3 contains 14 residues. The V end lost 5 bases, the J end lost 10 bases, and 18 bases lay between the germline ends. Germline V gene data show CDR1 as SGHNT and CDR2 as YENEEA. The CDR3 DNA sequence: TGTGCCAGCAGCGGCCCTGGGGGGCTTGGAGAGCAGTTCTTC. As protein: CASSGPGGLGEQFF.